Presented here are 8 T cell receptor beta chains from one specimen sequenced in a study of read filtering for tumor transcriptome and immune sequencing. This library used around 0.4 ug RNA and molecular barcoded adaptors spanning alpha/delta and beta/gamma chains. TCRdb analysed the reads with MiXCR anew, one entry per CDR3 protein. The table includes about 57,000 distinct CDR3 sequences, about 15% detected once. Sequenced: a population of CD138-negative cells sorted from bone marrow. These receptors were taken from a donor at least 40 years old with multiple myeloma.

This clonotype was counted between two and nine times. The chain joins TRBV7-2 to TRBJ2-1, with 8 bases matching TRBD2. J gave up 9 bases and V 4 bases, and 14 bases lay outside the gene matches. Germline values: CDR1 SGHTA, CDR2 FQGNSA. CDR3 length equals 16 residues. The CDR3 reads CASSSQPGLVSGEQFF. CDR3 bases: TGTGCCAGCAGCTCCCAACCGGGACTAGTTTCGGGTGAGCAGTTCTTC.

This clonotype was seen ten or more times. The rearrangement links TRBV28 to TRBJ2-6, with D possibly TRBD2 on 6 matching bases. The germline CDR1 and CDR2 sequences are MDHEN and SYDVKM. The ends were cut back, 0 bases at V and 0 bases at J, with 6 bases in the middle. CDR3 length: 16 amino acids. The CDR3 loop reads CASSLWGGSGANVLTF. CDR3 DNA: TGTGCCAGCAGTTTATGGGGAGGCTCTGGGGCCAACGTCCTGACTTTC.

The chain combines TRBV2 with TRBJ2-7; D is uncertain. Looked up from germline, CDR1 is SNHLY and CDR2 is FYNNEI. The CDR3 sequence is 11 residues long. V lost 3 bases to trimming and J lost 4 bases, with 4 bases between them. The CDR3 loop is CASSDQYEQYF. Written as DNA, the CDR3 is TGTGCCAGCAGTGATCAGTACGAGCAGTACTTC.

Points on this clonotype: The junction does not match germline at one end; this may be a read error. This chain links TRBV12-3 or TRBV12-4 with TRBJ1-2; D may be TRBD1 (6 bases). This CDR3 comprises 14 residues. This chain's CDR3 is CASSFHRVSSGYIF. The CDR3 bases are TGTGCCAGCAGTTTTCACAGGGTGTCTAGTGGCTACATCTTC.

The J gene is TRBJ2-1, the V gene TRBV6-2 or TRBV6-3; no definite D call. CDR3 length: 13 amino acids. The ends were cut back, 10 bases at V and 0 bases at J, with 10 bases in the middle. Per the germline V gene, CDR1 is MNHEY and CDR2 is SVGEGT. CDR3 in DNA: TGTGCCACCGTTGAAAGCTCCTACAATGAGCAGTTCTTC. Amino acids: CATVESSYNEQFF.

This clonotype was picked up many times. The gene calls are TRBV7-8 and TRBJ1-6; D is possibly TRBD1 (5 bases). Per the germline V gene, CDR1 is SGHVS and CDR2 is FQNEAQ. Trimming shortened V by 4 bases and J by 10 bases, and 14 bases separated the two germline ends. The CDR3 spans 14 residues. The CDR3 sequence: CASSSQGGRSPLHF. The CDR3 DNA sequence: TGTGCCAGCAGCTCCCAGGGAGGGCGCTCACCCCTCCACTTT. Full variable domain (missing parts from reference TRBV7-8 and TRBJ1-6): GAGVSQSPRYKVAKRGQDVALRCDPISGHVSLFWYQQALGQGPEFLTYFQNEAQLDKSGLPSDRFFAERPEGSVSTLKIQRTQQEDSAVYLCASSSQGGRSPLHFGNGTRLTVT.

As to this clonotype: This may arise from a read error, as a much more abundant clone is one base away. The chain uses TRBV7-8 and TRBJ1-1; 8 bases fit TRBD1. V was clipped by 5 bases and J by 6 bases; unmatched bases: 5. The CDR3 is 13 residues long. The germline V gene encodes CDR1 SGHVS and CDR2 FQNEAQ. The CDR3 DNA reads TGTGCCAGCAGCCGTACAGGGGGACCTGAAGCTTTCTTT. Its protein product is CASSRTGGPEAFF.

Worth noting for this clonotype: A much bigger clone sits one base away, suggesting this may be a read error. Because it lacks the conserved phenylalanine or tryptophan at the end, this CDR3 is likely a read error. The chain recombines TRBV12-3 or TRBV12-4 with TRBJ2-6; 11 bases align to TRBD1. The junction had 8 bases not matched to a gene; V was cut back by 6 bases and J by 4 bases. There are 17 residues in the CDR3. CDR3 coding DNA: TGTGCCAGCAGGGGGACAGGGGGTTCTGTGGGGGCCAACGTCCTGACTTAC. Translating it yields CASRGTGGSVGANVLTY.